Listed below are T cell receptor beta chains from one sample, sequenced in a study of shared clonotypes between healthy human individuals. Sequenced by immunoSEQ multiplex PCR; TCRdb stores in-frame clones only, minus some. The repertoire holds about 500,000 clones, with around 77% as singletons. Sequenced material: PBMCs. These receptors all come from a middle-aged woman in good health. Some clones in this sample may be carry-over from other donors' samples. CDR3s include the opening cysteine and the closing phenylalanine or tryptophan. Each record gives: V gene, CDR3 length, D gene, clone size, J gene, CDR3 DNA, CDR3 protein. A D gene is named only where the DNA matches it firmly. Clone size is shown for a subset of rows, as once, few, many or a class of expanded clone.

v_gene: TRBV11-2
len: 18
d_gene: TRBD2
abundance: .
j_gene: TRBJ2-4
CDR3nt: TGTGCCAGCAGCTCGACTAGCGGGCCCAAGGAAGCCAAAAACATTCAGTACTTC
CDR3aa: CASSSTSGPKEAKNIQYF

v_gene: TRBV12-5
len: 16
d_gene: TRBD2
abundance: .
j_gene: TRBJ2-1
CDR3nt: TGTGCTAGTGGTTTGGTACAGTCGGGAGGGCCGGCTGAGCAGTTCTTC
CDR3aa: CASGLVQSGGPAEQFF

v_gene: TRBV7-9
len: 17
d_gene: TRBD2
abundance: few
j_gene: TRBJ2-7
CDR3nt: TGTGCCAGCAGCCCAAAGGGGGGACCAGCGGGAGGCTACGAGCAGTACTTC
CDR3aa: CASSPKGGPAGGYEQYF

v_gene: TRBV27
len: 15
d_gene: .
abundance: .
j_gene: TRBJ2-7
CDR3nt: TGTGCCAGCAGTTTACAGTGGGAAAGCTCCTACGAGCAGTACTTC
CDR3aa: CASSLQWESSYEQYF

v_gene: TRBV2
len: 13
d_gene: .
abundance: .
j_gene: TRBJ1-1
CDR3nt: TGTGCCAGCAGCGTAGACGTGAACACTGAAGCTTTCTTT
CDR3aa: CASSVDVNTEAFF

v_gene: TRBV4-2
len: 19
d_gene: .
abundance: once
j_gene: TRBJ1-2
CDR3nt: TGTGCCAGCAGCCAAGATCGTACCCGGACAGCTATGTTGAACTATGGCTACACCTTC
CDR3aa: CASSQDRTRTAMLNYGYTF

v_gene: TRBV28
len: 12
d_gene: .
abundance: .
j_gene: TRBJ1-2
CDR3nt: TGTGCCAGCAGCCTCCGTGTCGGGGACTACACCTTC
CDR3aa: CASSLRVGDYTF

v_gene: TRBV2
len: 15
d_gene: .
abundance: .
j_gene: TRBJ1-5
CDR3nt: TGTGCCAGCAGTGAACTGGGCCCGAGCTATCAGCCCCAGCATTTT
CDR3aa: CASSELGPSYQPQHF

v_gene: TRBV9
len: 17
d_gene: .
abundance: .
j_gene: TRBJ2-6
CDR3nt: TGTGCCAGCAGCAGAACTCCCGGGGCATCTGGGGCCAACGTCCTGACTTTC
CDR3aa: CASSRTPGASGANVLTF

v_gene: TRBV29-1
len: 15
d_gene: .
abundance: many
j_gene: TRBJ2-1
CDR3nt: TGCAGCGCTCGAGGGGGGATGATCACCTACAATGAGCAGTTCTTC
CDR3aa: CSARGGMITYNEQFF

v_gene: TRBV2
len: 15
d_gene: TRBD2
abundance: .
j_gene: TRBJ2-1
CDR3nt: TGTGCCAGCAGTGTATCGGGGAGGGCCTACAATGAGCAGTTCTTC
CDR3aa: CASSVSGRAYNEQFF

v_gene: TRBV10-3
len: 12
d_gene: TRBD1
abundance: few
j_gene: TRBJ1-5
CDR3nt: TGTGCCATCAGACAGGGGAATCAGCCCCAGCATTTT
CDR3aa: CAIRQGNQPQHF

v_gene: TRBV5-1
len: 17
d_gene: TRBD2
abundance: .
j_gene: TRBJ2-1
CDR3nt: TGCGCCAGCAGCGGCGGGGGACTAGCGGCCTCCTACAATGAGCAGTTCTTC
CDR3aa: CASSGGGLAASYNEQFF

v_gene: TRBV28
len: 18
d_gene: TRBD2
abundance: .
j_gene: TRBJ2-1
CDR3nt: TGTGCCAGCAGTTTCCGCCGGCTAGCGGGTTTTTCCTACAATGAGCAGTTCTTC
CDR3aa: CASSFRRLAGFSYNEQFF

v_gene: TRBV7-9
len: 16
d_gene: TRBD1
abundance: .
j_gene: TRBJ2-2
CDR3nt: TGTGCCAGCAGCCTGGGACAGGCCGGGAACACCGGGGAGCTGTTTTTT
CDR3aa: CASSLGQAGNTGELFF

v_gene: TRBV2
len: 15
d_gene: .
abundance: .
j_gene: TRBJ2-7
CDR3nt: TGTGCCAGCAGTTCCGGGCGGCCTGACTCCTACGAGCAGTACTTC
CDR3aa: CASSSGRPDSYEQYF

v_gene: TRBV7-6
len: 17
d_gene: .
abundance: .
j_gene: TRBJ2-5
CDR3nt: TGTGCCAGCACCAAACGGGGGAGCCCCGGGTCCCAAGAGACCCAGTACTTC
CDR3aa: CASTKRGSPGSQETQYF

v_gene: TRBV7-3
len: 17
d_gene: TRBD2
abundance: few
j_gene: TRBJ2-1
CDR3nt: TGTGCCAGCAGCTTAGGTGGGACTAGCGGCCAAATCAATGAGCAGTTCTTC
CDR3aa: CASSLGGTSGQINEQFF

v_gene: TRBV5-6
len: 13
d_gene: .
abundance: .
j_gene: TRBJ2-7
CDR3nt: TGTGCCAGCAGCTTGGTTGCGGATTACGAGCAGTACTTC
CDR3aa: CASSLVADYEQYF

v_gene: TRBV6-6
len: 16
d_gene: TRBD1
abundance: .
j_gene: TRBJ1-5
CDR3nt: TGTGCCAGCAGGGTAACAGGGGGCGGTGGCAATCAGCCCCAGCATTTT
CDR3aa: CASRVTGGGGNQPQHF

v_gene: TRBV7-2
len: 14
d_gene: .
abundance: .
j_gene: TRBJ1-2
CDR3nt: TGTGCCAGCAGCTTAGGCAGGGGCGTATATGGCTACACCTTC
CDR3aa: CASSLGRGVYGYTF

v_gene: TRBV30
len: 13
d_gene: .
abundance: many
j_gene: TRBJ1-4
CDR3nt: TGTGCCTGGATGCCGGGAACTAATGAAAAACTGTTTTTT
CDR3aa: CAWMPGTNEKLFF

v_gene: TRBV28
len: 13
d_gene: .
abundance: many
j_gene: TRBJ2-3
CDR3nt: TGTGCCAGCAGCTCCCCCTCTAGGCAAACGCAGTATTTT
CDR3aa: CASSSPSRQTQYF

v_gene: TRBV27
len: 11
d_gene: .
abundance: .
j_gene: TRBJ2-5
CDR3nt: TGTGCCAGCAGGTACAAAGAGACCCAGTACTTC
CDR3aa: CASRYKETQYF

v_gene: TRBV4-2
len: 16
d_gene: .
abundance: .
j_gene: TRBJ1-2
CDR3nt: TGTGCCAGCAGCCAAGACAGGACCCTTCACATCTATGGCTACACCTTC
CDR3aa: CASSQDRTLHIYGYTF